These 4 T cell receptor beta chains came from one sample sequenced in a study of T-cell reconstitution after alpha-beta-depleted transplantation in children. During its preparation, the TCRbeta library received unique molecular identifiers. Via MiXCR, TCRdb re-called the PCR reads, giving one row per CDR3 protein. The table lists about 280,000 distinct CDR3 sequences, 9.5% to 13% of them singletons, with around 20% in the top ten. The material was peripheral blood, obtained 180 days after TCRalphabeta/CD19-depleted stem cell transplant. The source of these receptors is a male patient aged 2-10 years who had a stem cell transplant for chronic granulomatous disease, so the T cells may come from the graft donor.

To note about this clonotype: A much larger clone lies one base from this, so it may be a read error. V usage is TRBV27 and J usage is TRBJ2-4; TRBD2 might be the D (5 bases). The CDR3 covers 15 residues. Germline CDR1 reads MNHEY; CDR2 reads SMNVEV (reference sequence). CDR3 nucleotides: TGTGCCATCAGTTTGACTGGACTAGCCAAAAACATTCAGTACTTC. Its protein is CAISLTGLAKNIQYF.

Ten or more counts support this clonotype. J is TRBJ2-2 and V is TRBV6-1; 9 bases map to TRBD2. The CDR3 extends over 16 amino acids. Unmatched junction bases numbered 6, after V lost 2 bases and J lost 5 bases. Per the germline V gene, CDR1 is MNHNS and CDR2 is SASEGT. The CDR3 protein is CASSEIAGEGTGELFF. The CDR3 bases are TGTGCCAGCAGTGAAATAGCGGGAGAGGGGACCGGGGAGCTGTTTTTT.

This clonotype was seen many times. V usage is TRBV20-1 and J usage is TRBJ2-1; TRBD1 is a possible D gene (6 bases). The CDR3 covers 14 residues. V was pared by 0 bases and J by 7 bases, with 13 bases between. Germline V gene lookup returns CDR1 DFQATT and CDR2 SNEGSKA (reference sequence). As DNA, the CDR3 is TGCAGTGCTAGAGATGAGTTAACAGGGAATGAGCAGTTCTTC. Translated, it gives CSARDELTGNEQFF.

This clonotype was recorded many times. The chain has TRBV2 and TRBJ2-1, with 7 bases that match TRBD2. With 8 bases clipped from V and 3 bases from J, the junction kept 7 bases outside the gene matches. Germline-derived CDR1 and CDR2 are SNHLY and FYNNEI. CDR3 length equals 14 residues. In nucleotides, the CDR3 is TGTGCCAGCTCCTCGGGGGAGGGCTACAATGAGCAGTTCTTC. Translated: CASSSGEGYNEQFF.